These T cell receptor beta chains were read from a single sample in a study of neurological immune-mediated disorders. TCRdb analysed the 5' RACE reads with MiXCR anew, one entry per CDR3 protein. The table records roughly 100,000 distinct CDR3 sequences, roughly 4% of them present only once. Material for sequencing was PBMCs. The receptors shown here come from a woman younger than 30 with multiple sclerosis. The CDR3 runs from the conserved cysteine through the conserved F or W. D genes are given only for firm matches. The size field is filled for only some rows; it gives once, few, many or a size class.

D	V	size	J	CDR3	DNA
.	TRBV5-1	few	TRBJ2-1	CASSLVASYNEQFF	TGCGCCAGCAGCTTAGTAGCCTCTTACAATGAGCAGTTCTTC
TRBD2	TRBV20-1	many	TRBJ2-5	CSGGSSGRAEETQYF	TGCAGTGGGGGATCTAGCGGGAGGGCCGAGGAGACCCAGTACTTC
.	TRBV14	many	TRBJ2-1	CASSLGTSGEQFF	TGTGCCAGCAGCCTCGGGACGTCGGGGGAGCAGTTCTTC
.	TRBV12-3/TRBV12-4	many	TRBJ1-2	CASSPGRVNYGYTF	TGTGCCAGCAGTCCCGGCAGGGTTAACTATGGCTACACCTTC
.	TRBV27	many	TRBJ2-1	CASSGSAYNEQFF	TGTGCCAGCAGCGGGAGCGCCTACAATGAGCAGTTCTTC
.	TRBV5-1	few	TRBJ2-3	CASSSALAVVTDTQYF	TGCGCCAGCAGCTCCGCTTTAGCGGTTGTCACAGATACGCAGTATTTT
TRBD1	TRBV5-6	many	TRBJ2-3	CASYSGTANTDTQYF	TGTGCCAGCTACTCCGGGACAGCCAACACAGATACGCAGTATTTT
.	TRBV6-5	many	TRBJ1-5	CASSYLRGGNQPQHF	TGTGCCAGCAGTTACCTAAGGGGGGGAAATCAGCCCCAGCATTTT
.	TRBV5-5	many	TRBJ2-1	CASSLSGTEQFF	TGTGCCAGCAGCCTATCCGGGACAGAGCAGTTCTTC
TRBD2	TRBV15	many	TRBJ2-1	CATSSRLAGNNNEQFF	TGTGCCACCAGCAGTAGACTAGCGGGAAACAACAATGAGCAGTTCTTC
.	TRBV11-2	few	TRBJ1-3	CASSLNRGLAGNTIYF	TGTGCCAGCAGCTTAAATCGGGGGTTGGCTGGAAACACCATATATTTT
.	TRBV28	many	TRBJ2-5	CASIPNSNRETQYF	TGTGCCAGCATCCCGAACAGTAATCGGGAGACCCAGTACTTC
.	TRBV5-1	many	TRBJ1-1	CASSLALGGSSEAFF	TGCGCCAGCAGCTTGGCCTTGGGGGGATCTTCTGAAGCTTTCTTT
.	TRBV20-1	few	TRBJ2-3	CSASNPASEKIDTQYF	TGCAGTGCTAGTAACCCGGCTAGCGAGAAGATAGATACGCAGTATTTT
.	TRBV5-5	many	TRBJ2-7	CASSFDAGSTYEQYF	TGTGCCAGCAGCTTCGATGCGGGTTCAACCTACGAGCAGTACTTC
TRBD1	TRBV15	many	TRBJ2-5	CATSRDQTGGETQYF	TGTGCCACCAGCAGAGACCAGACAGGGGGCGAGACCCAGTACTTC
TRBD2	TRBV20-1	many	TRBJ2-1	CSASGTSGSYNEQFF	TGCAGTGCTAGCGGGACTAGCGGGTCCTACAATGAGCAGTTCTTC
.	TRBV6-2/TRBV6-3	many	TRBJ2-1	CASSHISGHQFF	TGTGCCAGCAGTCACATCAGCGGGCACCAGTTCTTC
.	TRBV2	many	TRBJ1-4	CASSRQLPSEKLFF	TGTGCCAGCAGTAGACAGCTACCTAGTGAAAAACTGTTTTTT
.	TRBV12-2	.	TRBJ1-5	CTSRLKGESTSNQPQHF	TGTACAAGTCGCTTAAAAGGGGAATCGACTAGCAATCAGCCCCAGCATTTT
.	TRBV28	many	TRBJ1-1	CASSSNEAFF	TGTGCCAGCAGTTCGAATGAAGCTTTCTTT
TRBD2	TRBV28	many	TRBJ2-5	CASSSIAGVETQYF	TGTGCCAGCAGTTCCATAGCGGGAGTGGAGACCCAGTACTTC
TRBD2	TRBV5-1	many	TRBJ2-1	CASSAGLANEQFF	TGCGCCAGCAGCGCGGGACTAGCGAATGAGCAGTTCTTC
TRBD1	TRBV12-3/TRBV12-4	many	TRBJ1-3	CASRRDRGSGNTIYF	TGTGCCAGCAGACGGGACAGGGGCTCTGGAAACACCATATATTTT
.	TRBV28	many	TRBJ2-1	CASSPPGSLQFF	TGTGCCAGCAGTCCTCCAGGGAGCCTGCAGTTCTTC
TRBD1	TRBV24-1	many	TRBJ2-1	CATESPGQGNEQFF	TGTGCCACCGAATCCCCGGGACAGGGCAATGAGCAGTTCTTC
TRBD1	TRBV27	many	TRBJ2-7	CASSRTGGRRSYEQYF	TGTGCCAGCAGTCGTACAGGGGGTCGACGCTCCTACGAGCAGTACTTC
.	TRBV29-1	many	TRBJ1-1	CSVGLGPGATEAFF	TGCAGCGTTGGTCTGGGGCCGGGGGCCACTGAAGCTTTCTTT
.	TRBV28	.	TRBJ2-1	CASSSANPNEQFF	TGTGCCAGCAGTTCCGCGAATCCCAATGAGCAGTTCTTC
.	TRBV3-1	many	TRBJ1-1	CASSQANTEAFF	TGTGCCAGCAGCCAAGCGAACACTGAAGCTTTCTTT
.	TRBV20-1	.	TRBJ2-1	CSAGGGAPYNEQFF	TGCAGCGCAGGGGGGGGAGCCCCATACAATGAGCAGTTCTTC
.	TRBV5-1	many	TRBJ1-4	CASSLVQNEKLFF	TGCGCCAGCAGCTTGGTACAGAATGAAAAACTGTTTTTT
.	TRBV19	many	TRBJ1-5	CASSIVWEGNQPQHF	TGTGCCAGTAGTATAGTGTGGGAAGGCAATCAGCCCCAGCATTTT
.	TRBV2	few	TRBJ1-2	CASSARGGANYGYTF	TGTGCCAGCAGTGCAAGAGGGGGGGCTAACTATGGCTACACCTTC
TRBD1	TRBV29-1	many	TRBJ2-5	CSVIGTVQETQYF	TGCAGCGTTATCGGGACAGTCCAAGAGACCCAGTACTTC
.	TRBV7-9	many	TRBJ1-2	CASSSNIGVGSRSYGYTF	TGTGCCAGCAGCTCCAACATAGGGGTAGGATCTCGAAGCTATGGCTACACCTTC
.	TRBV6-6	many	TRBJ1-1	CASRRGEPEAFF	TGTGCCAGTAGAAGGGGGGAACCCGAAGCTTTCTTT